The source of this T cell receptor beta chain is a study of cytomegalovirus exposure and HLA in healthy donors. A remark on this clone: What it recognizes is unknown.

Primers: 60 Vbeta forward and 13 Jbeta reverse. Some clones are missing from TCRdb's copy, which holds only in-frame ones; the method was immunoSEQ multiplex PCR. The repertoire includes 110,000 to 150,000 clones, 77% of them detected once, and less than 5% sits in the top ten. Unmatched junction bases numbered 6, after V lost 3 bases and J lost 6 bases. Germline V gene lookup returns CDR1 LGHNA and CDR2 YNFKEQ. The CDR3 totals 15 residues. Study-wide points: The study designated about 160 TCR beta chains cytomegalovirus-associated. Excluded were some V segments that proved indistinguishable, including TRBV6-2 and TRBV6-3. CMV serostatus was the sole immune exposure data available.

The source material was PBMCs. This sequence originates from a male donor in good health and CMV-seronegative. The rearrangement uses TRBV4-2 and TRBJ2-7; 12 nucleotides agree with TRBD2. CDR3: CASSHLTSGSAEQYF. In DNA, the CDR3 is TGTGCCAGCAGCCACCTGACTAGCGGGAGTGCCGAGCAGTACTTC.